This passage covers 16 T cell receptor beta chains from one sample sequenced in a study of blood T cell repertoires in COVID-19. The assay was immunoSEQ multiplex PCR, and TCRdb's table has in-frame clones only and misses some. This table has about 190,000 clones, around 86% appearing once. Sequenced material: peripheral blood. The source is a woman aged 40 to 50 with acute or convalescent COVID-19.

This sequence joins TRBV5-1 and TRBJ2-1; D may be TRBD1 (7 bases). Germline V lookup: CDR1 SGHRS, CDR2 YFSETQ. CDR3 length equals 15 residues. Between the trimmed V and J ends, which lost 6 bases and 4 bases, there was a span of 17 bases. The CDR3 reads CASKGGGGAYNEQFF. CDR3 nucleotide sequence: TGCGCCAGCAAGGGAGGAGGGGGCGCATACAATGAGCAGTTCTTC.

The V call is TRBV4-2, the J call TRBJ1-1; 8 bases agree with TRBD1. This CDR3 is built from 16 residues. The germline V gene encodes CDR1 LGHNA and CDR2 YNFKEQ. The V segment lost 4 bases and the J segment 0 bases; nucleotides outside the gene matches: 7. The CDR3 DNA follows: TGTGCCAGCAGCCGAGGGACAGGCGGGATGAACACTGAAGCTTTCTTT. Translating it yields CASSRGTGGMNTEAFF.

The J gene is TRBJ2-3, the V gene TRBV7-2, with 10 bases matching TRBD2. The V and J ends lost 10 bases and 3 bases, in that order; junction bases with no gene match: 7. CDR3 length: 14 amino acids. Germline CDR1 is SGHTA and CDR2 is FQGNSA. CDR3 region: CAIAASGGTDTQYF. The CDR3 DNA reads as TGTGCCATAGCGGCTAGCGGGGGAACAGATACGCAGTATTTT.

This chain joins TRBV5-1 and TRBJ2-2; 8 bases agree with TRBD2. Per germline, CDR1 SGHRS and CDR2 YFSETQ. With V trimmed by 3 bases and J by 3 bases, 4 bases remained unmatched. This CDR3 region has 15 residues. The CDR3 coding sequence is TGCGCCAGCAGCTCGGGACTAGGCCACACCGGGGAGCTGTTTTTT. Residues: CASSSGLGHTGELFF.

This clone came up a few times. This sequence joins TRBV5-4 and TRBJ2-7; perhaps TRBD1 as D (5 bases). Germline-derived CDR1 and CDR2 are SGHNT and YYREEE (reference sequence). V lost 4 bases and J lost 3, with 11 bases in between. The CDR3 contains 13 residues. CDR3 protein: CASSADTNYEQYF. The CDR3 DNA is TGTGCCAGCAGCGCGGACACAAACTACGAGCAGTACTTC.

The chain is built from TRBV11-2 and TRBJ2-6, with 7 bases fitting TRBD1. The germline V gene encodes CDR1 SGHAT and CDR2 FQNNGV. V gave up 4 bases and J gave up 0 bases; unmatched junction bases: 0. This CDR3 has 15 amino acids. This chain's CDR3 is CASSSGGSGANVLTF. CDR3 DNA sequence: TGTGCCAGCAGCTCAGGGGGCTCTGGGGCCAACGTCCTGACTTTC.

The V call is TRBV18, the J call TRBJ2-7; 7 bases are shared with TRBD1. After removal of 5 bases from V and 0 bases from J, the junction contained 4 bases not matched to a gene. CDR3 length equals 14 residues. CDR1 and CDR2 (germline): KGHSH, LQKENI. The CDR3 is CASSARDSSYEQYF. For the CDR3, the DNA is TGTGCCAGCTCAGCACGGGACAGCTCCTACGAGCAGTACTTC.

This clone has only a few counts. The chain combines TRBV15 with TRBJ2-7, with no clear D. In germline, CDR1 is LNHNV, CDR2 YYDKDF (reference sequence). Trimming removed 0 bases at V and 0 bases at J, with 9 bases between. The CDR3 has 15 residues. CDR3 sequence (DNA): TGTGCCACCAGCAGAGATTTGGCCAGCTCCTACGAGCAGTACTTC. This sequence encodes CATSRDLASSYEQYF.

V usage is TRBV4-2 and J usage is TRBJ1-3; D is perhaps TRBD1 (5 bases). Trimming pared 2 bases from V and 5 bases from J, leaving 13 bases between. Per germline, CDR1 LGHNA and CDR2 YNFKEQ. The CDR3 has 15 amino acids. The CDR3 nucleotides are TGTGCCAGCAGCCAACGGTCCTCAGGGAGAAACACCATATATTTT. Translated: CASSQRSSGRNTIYF.

This chain links TRBV6-2 or TRBV6-3 with TRBJ1-5; 8 nucleotides agree with TRBD1. Losses at the gene ends were 4 bases for V and 4 bases for J; bases not matched to a gene: 12. Per germline, CDR1 MNHEY and CDR2 SVGEGT. This CDR3 spans 17 amino acids. CDR3 protein: CASSSWTGPLGNQPQHF. CDR3 DNA sequence: TGTGCCAGCAGTTCCTGGACAGGGCCCCTTGGTAATCAGCCCCAGCATTTT.

This clone has only a few counts. The CDR3 protein is CAWSVQPTQPQHF. In nucleotides, the CDR3 is TGTGCCTGGAGTGTACAGCCAACTCAGCCCCAGCATTTT. The V call is TRBV30, the J call TRBJ1-5; D is unresolved. The V end was cut by 0 bases, the J end by 6 bases, with 9 bases between. This CDR3 has 13 amino acids. CDR1 and CDR2 from the germline V gene are GTSNPN and SVGIG (reference sequence).

The chain links TRBV15 to TRBJ2-7; D gene unclear. Trimming removed 1 base at V and 1 base at J, with 8 bases between. CDR1 is LNHNV and CDR2 is YYDKDF in the germline V gene (reference sequence). The CDR3 extends over 14 amino acids. CDR3 sequence: CATSRGGQSYEQYF. The DNA of the CDR3 is TGTGCCACCAGCAGAGGTGGCCAGTCCTACGAGCAGTACTTC.

The rearrangement uses TRBV6-6 and TRBJ1-2; 7 bases line up with TRBD1. Germline V gives CDR1 MNHNY, CDR2 SVGAGI (reference sequence). Trimming at V came to 0 bases and at J to 1 base, leaving 2 bases not matched to a gene. The CDR3 sequence is 15 residues long. CDR3 amino acids: CASSYSQGGNYGYTF. The CDR3 coding sequence is TGTGCCAGCAGTTACTCCCAGGGGGGTAACTATGGCTACACCTTC.

The V call is TRBV5-1, the J call TRBJ2-1; D is perhaps TRBD1 (6 bases). The CDR3 covers 16 residues. Germline CDR1 SGHRS, CDR2 YFSETQ. Trimming left V 4 bases short and J 0 bases short, with 14 bases between. This chain's CDR3 is CASSLGQIGSYNEQFF. CDR3 coding DNA: TGCGCCAGCAGCCTGGGACAAATAGGCTCCTACAATGAGCAGTTCTTC.

This chain joins TRBV24-1 and TRBJ1-5; 10 nucleotides agree with TRBD1. The V segment lost 6 bases and the J segment 4 bases; nucleotides outside the gene matches: 8. The CDR3 spans 16 residues. Per the germline V gene, CDR1 is KGHDR and CDR2 is SFDVKD. This CDR3 reads CATSHGGQGKNQPQHF. The CDR3, as DNA: TGTGCCACCAGTCACGGGGGACAGGGGAAAAATCAGCCCCAGCATTTT.

The CDR3 sequence is CASRLTAFSEKLFF. The CDR3 DNA sequence: TGTGCCAGTAGGCTGACAGCCTTCTCTGAAAAACTGTTTTTT. The chain recombines TRBV19 with TRBJ1-4; D is perhaps TRBD1 (5 bases). The CDR3 is 14 residues long. Trimming cost V 6 bases and J 7 bases, with 15 bases left between them. Germline values: CDR1 LNHDA, CDR2 SQIVND (reference sequence).